The 31 T cell receptor beta chains listed next were all sequenced from one sample in a study of blood T cells in healthy people across ages. PCR was performed a second time for about 6 to 11 cycles using a sample-barcoded 5' primer and a J-beta primer mix. TCRdb called the 5' RACE reads again in MiXCR, with one record for every CDR3 protein. The table includes some 1.8 million distinct CDR3 sequences, more than 35% detected once. Material for sequencing was blood. Receptor source: a human donor in good health.

This chain joins TRBV12-3 or TRBV12-4 and TRBJ1-1; no clear D gene. V was cut by 7 bases and J by 2 bases, with 14 bases left in between. There are 14 residues in the CDR3. CDR3 residues: CASNNREENTEAFF. The CDR3 nucleotides read TGTGCCAGCAATAACCGGGAAGAAAACACTGAAGCTTTCTTT.

The J gene is TRBJ2-7, the V gene TRBV7-3; possible D gene TRBD1, 6 bases. Looked up from germline, CDR1 is SGHTA and CDR2 is FQGTGA. This CDR3 contains 13 residues. V shed 4 bases and J shed 5 bases, with 12 bases lying between them. The CDR3 DNA sequence: TGTGCCAGCAGCTCAGTTACAGGGAACGAGCAGTACTTC. Amino acids: CASSSVTGNEQYF.

The chain carries TRBV10-3 and TRBJ2-2; D ambiguous. The germline V and J ends were trimmed by 3 bases and 4 bases, with 12 bases remaining between them. In germline, CDR1 is ENHRY, CDR2 SYGVKD. The CDR3 has 15 residues. The CDR3 here is CAISDQTESTGELFF. The CDR3 region has the DNA TGTGCCATCAGTGACCAGACCGAGAGCACCGGGGAGCTGTTTTTT.

The rearrangement uses TRBV28 and TRBJ2-1; 8 nucleotides align to TRBD2. The CDR3 spans 15 residues. V shed 8 bases, J shed 5 bases, and the junction held 11 bases outside the gene matches. CDR1 is MDHEN and CDR2 is SYDVKM in the germline V gene. CDR3 loop: CASGSIGGADNEQFF. The CDR3 bases are TGTGCCAGCGGTTCGATCGGGGGGGCGGACAATGAGCAGTTCTTC.

This clonotype has more than one count but fewer than ten. V usage is TRBV10-3 and J usage is TRBJ2-6; 8 bases line up with TRBD1. This CDR3 has 18 residues. The germline V gene encodes CDR1 ENHRY and CDR2 SYGVKD. Trimming took 3 bases from V and 0 from J; bases not matched to a gene: 7. The CDR3 coding sequence is TGTGCCATCAGTGAAAAGGGACAGGTTCTCTCTGGGGCCAACGTCCTGACTTTC. This translates into CAISEKGQVLSGANVLTF.

This clonotype appeared once. The V call is TRBV29-1, the J call TRBJ2-7, with TRBD2 as a possible D gene (5 bases). The CDR3 consists of 16 residues. Germline V CDR1 and CDR2: SQVTM, ANQGSEA. CDR3 in amino acids: CNASGSATVASYEQYF. Written as DNA, the CDR3 is TGCAACGCATCGGGATCGGCTACGGTTGCCTCCTACGAGCAGTACTTC.

V gene TRBV7-6 combines with J gene TRBJ2-1, with 7 positions matching TRBD1. The ends lost 5 bases at V and 7 bases at J; junction bases unmatched: 5. Per germline, CDR1 SGHVS and CDR2 FNYEAQ. This CDR3 has 13 residues. In nucleotides, the CDR3 is TGTGCCAGCAGCCTGGGACAGCAGAATGAGCAGTTCTTC. This encodes CASSLGQQNEQFF.

The sample holds many counts of this clonotype. The CDR3 here is CASTDDRKQFF. In DNA form, the CDR3 reads TGTGCCAGCACTGACGACAGGAAGCAGTTCTTC. V and J are TRBV7-9 and TRBJ2-1; D possibly corresponds to TRBD1 (6 bases). The length of the CDR3 is 11 residues. V gave up 7 bases and J gave up 11 bases, with 12 bases separating them. CDR1 and CDR2 (germline): SEHNR, FQNEAQ (reference sequence).

This chain connects TRBV5-1 to TRBJ2-1; D gene unclear. This CDR3 contains 14 residues. The V gene lost 0 bases and the J gene lost 7 bases, with 11 bases spanning the gap. Germline lookup yields CDR1 SGHRS and CDR2 YFSETQ. CDR3 in amino acids: CASSLAGLENEQFF. In nucleotides, the CDR3 is TGCGCCAGCAGCTTGGCCGGCCTTGAGAATGAGCAGTTCTTC.

The sample holds a few counts of this clonotype. The V and J genes are TRBV6-2 or TRBV6-3 and TRBJ1-2; a weak D match, TRBD1 (5 bases). The CDR3 sequence is 13 residues long. Germline V gene lookup returns CDR1 MNHEY and CDR2 SVGEGT. Trimming removed 8 bases at V and 4 bases at J, with 14 bases between. CDR3 DNA sequence: TGTGCCAGCCAGGGCGGACTGGGCTATGGCTACACCTTC. Its translation is CASQGGLGYGYTF.

The chain has TRBV10-3 and TRBJ1-6; D perhaps matches TRBD1 (6 bases). This CDR3 is 15 amino acids long. The germline CDR1 and CDR2 sequences are ENHRY and SYGVKD. The V and J ends lost 3 bases and 6 bases respectively, with 12 bases between them. The CDR3 DNA reads TGTGCCATCAGTGATAGACAGGCGGGTAATTCACCCCTCCACTTT. Its translation: CAISDRQAGNSPLHF.

The chain joins TRBV7-2 to TRBJ2-5, with 13 bases that match TRBD2. There are 15 residues in the CDR3. With 3 bases clipped from V and 4 bases from J, the junction kept 2 bases outside the gene matches. Germline V CDR1 and CDR2: SGHTA, FQGNSA. The CDR3 sequence is CASSFGLAGVETQYF. The CDR3, as DNA: TGTGCCAGCAGCTTCGGACTAGCGGGGGTAGAGACCCAGTACTTC. Supplemented by reference TRBV7-2 and TRBJ2-5, the full variable domain reads GAGVSQSPSNKVTEKGKDVELRCDPISGHTALYWYRQSLGQGLEFLIYFQGNSAPDKSGLPSDRFSAERTGGSVSTLTIQRTQQEDSAVYLCASSFGLAGVETQYFGPGTRLLVL.

This rearrangement joins TRBV5-1 to TRBJ2-7, with TRBD2 matching 11 bases. The J segment lost 2 bases and the V segment lost 4 bases, leaving 11 bases of the junction unmatched. The CDR3 is made up of 17 amino acids. The germline V gene encodes CDR1 SGHRS and CDR2 YFSETQ. The CDR3 spells CASSPGTSGGAAYEQYF. CDR3 bases: TGCGCCAGCAGCCCTGGGACTAGCGGCGGAGCAGCCTACGAGCAGTACTTC. The full variable domain, rest sourced from reference TRBV5-1 and TRBJ2-7, is KAGVTQTPRYLIKTRGQQVTLSCSPISGHRSVSWYQQTPGQGLQFLFEYFSETQRNKGNFPGRFSGRQFSNSRSEMNVSTLELGDSALYLCASSPGTSGGAAYEQYFGPGTRLTVT.

The J gene is TRBJ2-5, the V gene TRBV12-3 or TRBV12-4; tentative D call: TRBD1 (5 bases). The CDR3 spans 13 residues. V lost 3 bases and J 5 bases, leaving 10 bases between the germline ends. The CDR3 is CASSFIGAETQYF. The CDR3, as DNA: TGTGCCAGCAGTTTCATAGGGGCGGAGACCCAGTACTTC.

This clonotype occurred many times. This chain links TRBV27 with TRBJ2-7; D call uncertain. Germline CDR1 reads MNHEY; CDR2 reads SMNVEV (reference sequence). The V and J ends lost 0 bases and 2 bases respectively, with 5 bases between them. This CDR3 has 13 residues. For the CDR3, the DNA is TGTGCCAGCAGTTTATCGCAGGCCTACGAGCAGTACTTC. Its protein is CASSLSQAYEQYF.

This clonotype came up a few times. The CDR3 DNA is TGTGCCAGCAGTCAGAACGACAGAGCCAAACTGTTTTTT. Protein: CASSQNDRAKLFF. This chain links TRBV2 with TRBJ1-4; possible D gene TRBD1, 5 bases. The germline V gene encodes CDR1 SNHLY and CDR2 FYNNEI. The CDR3 totals 13 residues. Trimming took 5 bases from V and 11 from J, leaving 15 bases between them.

This clonotype was seen only a few times. The V and J genes are TRBV20-1 and TRBJ2-7; no clear D gene. V lost 3 bases to trimming and J lost 4 bases, with 13 bases between them. The CDR3 sequence is 13 residues long. Germline CDR1 DFQATT, CDR2 SNEGSKA (reference sequence). The CDR3: CSASVPTIYEQYF. The DNA of the CDR3 is TGCAGTGCTAGCGTCCCTACCATATACGAGCAGTACTTC.

Here the CDR3 DNA reads TGTGCCAGCAGCGTAGAGGCAGGGGAAGGTTCACCCCTCCACTTT. This sequence encodes CASSVEAGEGSPLHF. J is TRBJ1-6 and V is TRBV9; tentatively, D is TRBD1 (6 bases). CDR1 SGDLS and CDR2 YYNGEE come from the germline V gene. The CDR3 sequence is 15 residues long. The germline V and J ends were trimmed by 0 bases and 9 bases, with 13 bases remaining between them.

This clonotype was counted a few times. The chain carries TRBV7-2 and TRBJ2-7, with 12 bases matching TRBD2. The germline V gene encodes CDR1 SGHTA and CDR2 FQGNSA. J was trimmed by 6 bases and V by 0 bases; bases with no gene match: 6. The CDR3 covers 16 residues. CDR3 region: CASSLAVTSGGGEQYF. The DNA of the CDR3 is TGTGCCAGCAGCTTAGCTGTGACTAGCGGGGGAGGCGAGCAGTACTTC. Full variable domain (remainder filled in from reference TRBV7-2 and TRBJ2-7): GAGVSQSPSNKVTEKGKDVELRCDPISGHTALYWYRQSLGQGLEFLIYFQGNSAPDKSGLPSDRFSAERTGGSVSTLTIQRTQQEDSAVYLCASSLAVTSGGGEQYFGPGTRLTVT.

The chain recombines TRBV29-1 with TRBJ1-2, with D perhaps TRBD1 (6 bases). CDR1 SQVTM and CDR2 ANQGSEA come from the germline V gene. Trimming cost V 8 bases and J 5 bases, with 12 bases left between them. The CDR3 totals 11 residues. The CDR3 DNA sequence: TGCAGCATTAAGGGGGGGTATGGCTACACCTTC. Its protein product is CSIKGGYGYTF.

This clonotype turned up a few times. The gene calls are TRBV20-1 and TRBJ2-1, with 15 nucleotides matching TRBD2. The junction had 7 bases not matched to a gene; V was cut back by 2 bases and J by 8 bases. Looked up from germline, CDR1 is DFQATT and CDR2 is SNEGSKA (reference sequence). The CDR3 runs 16 residues. DNA for the CDR3: TGCAGTGCTAGACTACTCGGACTAGCGGGGGGGGATGAGCAGTTCTTC. Its translation is CSARLLGLAGGDEQFF.

This clonotype was seen at least ten times. The rearrangement joins TRBV12-3 or TRBV12-4 to TRBJ2-4; 7 nucleotides agree with TRBD1. The V gene end was trimmed by 2 bases and the J gene end by 0 bases; junction bases not matched to a gene: 4. The CDR3 totals 16 residues. CDR3 bases: TGTGCCAGCAGTTTATGGGGACAGCGAGCCAAAAACATTCAGTACTTC. Translation gives CASSLWGQRAKNIQYF.

This clonotype was picked up many times. This sequence joins TRBV20-1 and TRBJ2-5, with 9 positions matching TRBD2. Germline CDR1 is DFQATT and CDR2 is SNEGSKA (reference sequence). The CDR3 is made up of 16 amino acids. J lost 0 bases, V lost 0 bases, and 5 bases had no gene match. The CDR3 is CSARDRLAEYQETQYF. In DNA form, the CDR3 reads TGCAGTGCTAGAGATAGACTAGCGGAGTACCAAGAGACCCAGTACTTC.

The table lists this clonotype with a few counts. The junction and the germline gene differ at one end; a read error may be behind it. This chain links TRBV18 with TRBJ2-5; the D call may be TRBD1 or TRBD2 (5 bases each). The CDR3 spans 14 residues. Germline values: CDR1 KGHSH, CDR2 LQKENI. CDR3 sequence reads: CASSPRDGKETQYF. DNA of the CDR3: TGTGCCAGTTCACCAAGGGACGGAAAAGAGACCCAGTACTTC.

On this clonotype: The germline gene is not matched at one end of the junction; a read error may be the cause. The chain has TRBV5-5 and TRBJ2-1; a possible D gene is TRBD2 (7 bases). Germline V lookup: CDR1 SGHKS, CDR2 YYEKEE (reference sequence). The CDR3 runs 16 residues. CDR3 loop: CASSLAAGASNNEQFF. The DNA of the CDR3 is TGTGCCAGCAGCTTGGCTGCGGGGGCCTCCAACAATGAGCAGTTCTTC. Based on the CDR3 plus reference TRBV5-5 and TRBJ2-1, the full variable domain is DAGVTQSPTHLIKTRGQQVTLRCSPISGHKSVSWYQQVLGQGPQFIFQYYEKEERGRGNFPDRFSARQFPNYSSELNVNALLLGDSALYLCASSLAAGASNNEQFFGPGTRLTVL.

This sequence joins TRBV27 and TRBJ2-3; D ambiguous. The V end was cut by 4 bases, the J end by 1 base, with 6 bases between. The CDR3 length is 13 residues. Germline CDR1 is MNHEY and CDR2 is SMNVEV (reference sequence). The CDR3 is CASSYQGTDTQYF. In nucleotides, the CDR3 is TGTGCCAGCAGTTACCAGGGCACAGATACGCAGTATTTT.

The CDR3 region is CASSLSGTGLGEQYF. Written as DNA, the CDR3 is TGTGCCAGCAGTCTCTCCGGGACAGGGCTTGGTGAGCAGTACTTC. V gene TRBV6-5 combines with J gene TRBJ2-5; TRBD1 agrees at 9 bases. V shed 5 bases and J 11 bases; nucleotides not matched to a gene: 15. From germline, CDR1 is MNHEY and CDR2 SVGAGI. The length of the CDR3 is 15 residues.

The genes are TRBV20-1 and TRBJ2-5; no clear D. The closer fit of TRBJ2-7 to the DNA end suggests the J call may be wrong. The germline V gene has CDR1 DFQATT and CDR2 SNEGSKA (reference sequence). The CDR3 runs 15 residues. The CDR3 loop reads CSARDWAVTVYEQYF. The CDR3 DNA is TGCAGTGCTAGAGATTGGGCAGTCACGGTGTACGAGCAGTACTTC.

The chain links TRBV6-6 to TRBJ1-2; D gene unclear. Germline CDR1 is MNHNY and CDR2 is SVGAGI (reference sequence). V gave up 7 bases and J gave up 8 bases, with 11 bases separating them. This CDR3 is 11 amino acids long. The CDR3 loop reads CASTHGGGYTF. The CDR3 DNA reads as TGTGCCAGCACCCACGGAGGCGGCTACACCTTC.

V is TRBV4-1 and J is TRBJ2-5; 12 bases align to TRBD2. V lost 0 bases and J lost 7; bases outside the gene matches: 6. This CDR3 region has 16 residues. The germline gives CDR1 MGHRA, CDR2 YSYEKL. CDR3 DNA sequence: TGCGCCAGCAGCCAAGATCAGGAGGGACTAGCGGGGACCCAGTACTTC. Protein: CASSQDQEGLAGTQYF.

A few counts support this clonotype. V gene TRBV20-1 combines with J gene TRBJ1-6, with TRBD1 matching 7 bases. Germline values: CDR1 DFQATT, CDR2 SNEGSKA (reference sequence). This CDR3 is built from 16 residues. V dropped 4 bases and J dropped 10; count of bases not matched to a gene: 16. CDR3 in amino acids: CSATRAIGQVTSPLHF. In nucleotides, the CDR3 is TGCAGTGCTACCCGGGCGATCGGACAGGTCACCTCACCCCTCCACTTT.